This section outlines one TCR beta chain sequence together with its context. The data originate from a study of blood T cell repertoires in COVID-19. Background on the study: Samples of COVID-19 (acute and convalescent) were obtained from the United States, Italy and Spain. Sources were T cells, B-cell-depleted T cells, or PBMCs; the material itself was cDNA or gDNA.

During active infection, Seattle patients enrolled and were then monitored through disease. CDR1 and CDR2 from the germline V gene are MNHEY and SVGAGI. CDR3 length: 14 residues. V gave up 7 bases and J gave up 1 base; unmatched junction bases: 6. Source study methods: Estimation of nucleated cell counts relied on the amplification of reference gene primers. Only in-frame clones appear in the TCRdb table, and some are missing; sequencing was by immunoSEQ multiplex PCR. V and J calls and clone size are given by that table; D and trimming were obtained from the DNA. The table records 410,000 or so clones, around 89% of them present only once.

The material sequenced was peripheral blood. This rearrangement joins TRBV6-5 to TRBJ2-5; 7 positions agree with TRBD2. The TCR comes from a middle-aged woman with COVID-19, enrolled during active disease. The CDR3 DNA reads TGTGCCAGCACCAGAGCGGGATTCCAAGAGACCCAGTACTTC. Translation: CASTRAGFQETQYF.